The present entry profiles one T cell receptor beta chain with its context. The sample is drawn from a study of ipilimumab plus nivolumab after autologous stem cell transplantation. Study background: Typical patient got 5 ipilimumab doses and about eight nivolumab doses (median).

Using immunoSEQ multiplex PCR, the repertoire was profiled, and TCRdb retains in-frame clones only, with some absent. The table shows about 83,000 clones, with about 83% occurring only once. Starting 14 to 28 days after autologous transplant, ipilimumab 1 mg/kg was given. Trimming took 0 bases from V and 6 from J, leaving 8 bases between them. CDR3 size: 13 residues. CDR1 and CDR2 (germline): SGHDT, YYEEEE. This specimen consisted of PBMCs, obtained in a trial of ipilimumab plus nivolumab as post-transplant consolidation. The chain joins TRBV5-6 to TRBJ2-3; D is uncertain. This clonotype was obtained from a male donor with diffuse large B-cell lymphoma. The CDR3 nucleotides are TGTGCCAGCAGCTTGGTCTTTTGGGATACGCAGTATTTT. Its protein product is CASSLVFWDTQYF.